The clone carrying this T cell receptor (beta chain) was picked up many times. Its matching antigen is unknown. In the original processing: The study took CDR3 differences across clinicopathological groups and made a distant-metastasis classifier for papillary thyroid cancer from them. TCRdb re-called the PCR reads via MiXCR. TCRdb, rather than the study authors, made the V and J calls. The data show some 52,000 clones, approximately 19% seen once. Every patient was untreated before thyroid surgery. This sample was included in a study of metastatic and nonmetastatic thyroid tumors. On the study more broadly: Malignant thyroid and benign thyroid patients provided blood and tumor or nodule tissue whose repertoires were compared.

V shed 6 bases, J shed 5 bases, and the junction held 9 bases outside the gene matches. In germline, CDR1 is MDHEN, CDR2 SYDVKM. This CDR3 comprises 14 residues. Notes on the study in general: For both blood and tumor, malignant thyroid tumors reportedly showed significantly higher TCR beta diversity than benign nodules did.

Sequencing used blood. The chain recombines TRBV28 with TRBJ1-2; 7 bases align to TRBD1. This clonotype was obtained from a female donor with papillary thyroid cancer or a benign thyroid nodule (not recorded which). Some clones in this sample may be carry-over from other donors' samples. The chain's CDR3 is CASSLRQGRYGYTF. CDR3 coding DNA: TGTGCCAGCAGCTTACGACAGGGAAGATATGGCTACACCTTC.